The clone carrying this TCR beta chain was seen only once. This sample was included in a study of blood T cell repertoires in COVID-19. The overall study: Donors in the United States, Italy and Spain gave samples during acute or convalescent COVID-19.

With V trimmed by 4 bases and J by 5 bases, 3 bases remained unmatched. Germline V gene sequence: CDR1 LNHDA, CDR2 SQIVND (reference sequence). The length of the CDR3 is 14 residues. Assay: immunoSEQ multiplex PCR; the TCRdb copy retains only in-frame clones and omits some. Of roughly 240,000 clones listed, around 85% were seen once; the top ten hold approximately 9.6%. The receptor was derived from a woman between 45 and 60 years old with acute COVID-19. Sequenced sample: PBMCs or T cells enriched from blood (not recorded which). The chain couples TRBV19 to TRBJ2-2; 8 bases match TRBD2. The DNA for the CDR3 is TGTGCCAGTAGTAGCGGGGGGCTGACCGGGGAGCTGTTTTTT. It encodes CASSSGGLTGELFF.